Each of the 17 T cell receptor beta chains below was sequenced from the same sample in a study of shared clonotypes between healthy human individuals. CD8 cells classed as naive were CD45RO-negative and positively selected for CCR7, excluding terminally differentiated effector memory CD45RA+ cells. TCRdb's table, derived via immunoSEQ multiplex PCR, lists solely in-frame clones and lacks some. The repertoire holds fewer than 800,000 clones, with about 90% as singletons. The specimen was naive CD8+ T cells sorted from blood. These TCRs come from a man in his thirties or forties in good health.

This clone was picked up one time. The chain recombines TRBV27 with TRBJ2-7; D is undetermined. The germline gives CDR1 MNHEY, CDR2 SMNVEV (reference sequence). CDR3 length: 13 residues. V dropped 5 bases and J dropped 3 bases, with 11 bases sitting between them. The CDR3 reads CASSLLLGYEQYF. The CDR3 DNA reads as TGTGCCAGCAGTCTCCTGTTAGGCTACGAGCAGTACTTC.

The chain uses TRBV2 and TRBJ2-6, with 7 bases matching TRBD1. The trim removed 8 bases at V and 0 bases at J, leaving 7 bases unmatched. This CDR3 is built from 16 residues. Germline CDR1 reads SNHLY; CDR2 reads FYNNEI. The CDR3 region is CASEGQRSSGANVLTF. Here the CDR3 DNA reads TGTGCCAGCGAGGGACAGCGTAGCTCTGGGGCCAACGTCCTGACTTTC. The whole variable domain, filled in from reference TRBV2 and TRBJ2-6, reads EPEVTQTPSHQVTQMGQEVILRCVPISNHLYFYWYRQILGQKVEFLVSFYNNEISEKSEIFDDQFSVERPDGSNFTLKIRSTKLEDSAMYFCASEGQRSSGANVLTFGAGSRLTVL.

This clone was detected only once. The chain employs TRBV4-3 and TRBJ2-7; 10 bases agree with TRBD1. Unmatched junction bases numbered 11, after V lost 3 bases and J lost 3 bases. The CDR3 is 17 residues long. Germline V gene lookup returns CDR1 LGHNA and CDR2 YSLEER. CDR3 nucleotide sequence: TGCGCCAGCAGCCACGAGGAAGCCGGGACAGGGGTCTACGAGCAGTACTTC. Protein product: CASSHEEAGTGVYEQYF.

The chain uses TRBV7-2 and TRBJ1-2; D call uncertain. The V gene's germline CDR1 is SGHTA and CDR2 FQGNSA. The V end was cut by 5 bases, the J end by 1 base, with 8 bases between. The CDR3 length is 13 residues. This chain's CDR3 is CASSGRVNYGYTF. The CDR3 bases are TGTGCCAGCAGCGGCAGAGTTAACTATGGCTACACCTTC.

The genes are TRBV28 and TRBJ2-1; D remains ambiguous. The CDR3 consists of 12 residues. The V end was cut by 3 bases, the J end by 7 bases, with 7 bases between. CDR1 and CDR2 from the germline V gene are MDHEN and SYDVKM. CDR3 DNA: TGTGCCAGCAGTTTTCGTTTGAATGAGCAGTTCTTC. This sequence encodes CASSFRLNEQFF.

The J gene is TRBJ2-3, the V gene TRBV5-5, with 8 bases matching TRBD2. Germline assignment: CDR1 SGHKS and CDR2 YYEKEE (reference sequence). V shed 3 bases and J 0 bases; nucleotides not matched to a gene: 6. The CDR3 length is 16 residues. CDR3 DNA: TGTGCCAGCAGCTGGATGACTAGCGCTAGCACAGATACGCAGTATTTT. Residues: CASSWMTSASTDTQYF.

J is TRBJ2-2 and V is TRBV4-3, with a tentative D call TRBD2 (6 bases). CDR1 and CDR2 (germline): LGHNA, YSLEER. Trimming cost V 0 bases and J 7 bases, with 12 bases left between them. The CDR3 extends over 15 amino acids. Here the CDR3 reads CASSQDRGGDGELFF. The CDR3 nucleotides read TGCGCCAGCAGCCAAGATCGGGGAGGAGACGGGGAGCTGTTTTTT.

In its sample, this clone was seen once. The V call is TRBV4-1, the J call TRBJ2-2, with D possibly being TRBD1 (6 bases). Germline lookup yields CDR1 MGHRA and CDR2 YSYEKL. CDR3 size: 16 residues. V lost 0 bases and J lost 2, with 10 bases in between. CDR3 sequence (DNA): TGCGCCAGCAGCCAAGATGGGACACCAAACACCGGGGAGCTGTTTTTT. It encodes CASSQDGTPNTGELFF.

This rearrangement joins TRBV27 to TRBJ2-7; 12 bases are shared with TRBD2. The CDR3 covers 15 residues. Germline loops: CDR1 MNHEY, CDR2 SMNVEV (reference sequence). The V segment lost 6 bases and the J segment 9 bases; nucleotides outside the gene matches: 12. CDR3 nucleotides: TGTGCCAGCAGCCCCGGGGCTAGCGGGAGGGTCTCGCAGTACTTC. As protein: CASSPGASGRVSQYF.

This clone turned up a few times. CDR3 in DNA: TGCAGCGTCGAACTTCACTCCACCGGGGAGCTGTTTTTT. It yields the protein CSVELHSTGELFF. V is TRBV29-1 and J is TRBJ2-2; D unclear. V was clipped by 6 bases and J by 4 bases, with 12 bases between them. Germline CDR1 is SQVTM and CDR2 is ANQGSEA. The CDR3 contains 13 residues.

This chain links TRBV10-3 with TRBJ1-1; the D is unclear. This CDR3 has 17 residues. The germline V gene encodes CDR1 ENHRY and CDR2 SYGVKD. V was trimmed by 1 base and J by 1 base, leaving 16 bases between them. CDR3 bases: TGTGCCATCAGTGAGTGGCGGCCAATCACGGGGAACACTGAAGCTTTCTTT. Residues: CAISEWRPITGNTEAFF.

V gene TRBV11-2 combines with J gene TRBJ2-3, with 10 nucleotides matching TRBD2. The V gene end was trimmed by 5 bases and the J gene end by 3 bases; junction bases not matched to a gene: 8. Germline-derived CDR1 and CDR2 are SGHAT and FQNNGV. CDR3 length: 16 residues. CDR3 DNA sequence: TGTGCCAGCAGCCGGACTCGGACTAGCGGAACAGATACGCAGTATTTT. It codes for CASSRTRTSGTDTQYF. Full variable domain (missing parts from reference TRBV11-2 and TRBJ2-3): EAGVAQSPRYKIIEKRQSVAFWCNPISGHATLYWYQQILGQGPKLLIQFQNNGVVDDSQLPKDRFSAERLKGVDSTLKIQPAKLEDSAVYLCASSRTRTSGTDTQYFGPGTRLTVL.

This CDR3 is CASSTGTGNTEAFF. CDR3 in DNA: TGTGCCAGTAGCACGGGGACAGGCAACACTGAAGCTTTCTTT. The V and J genes are TRBV19 and TRBJ1-1, with TRBD1 matching 8 bases. V gave up 6 bases and J gave up 2 bases; unmatched junction bases: 5. Per germline, CDR1 LNHDA and CDR2 SQIVND (reference sequence). The CDR3 is 14 amino acids.

This chain joins TRBV27 and TRBJ1-2, with D perhaps TRBD1 (6 bases). The CDR3 sequence is 15 residues long. Germline V gene sequence: CDR1 MNHEY, CDR2 SMNVEV (reference sequence). V was pared by 5 bases and J by 2 bases, with 15 bases between. The DNA for the CDR3 is TGTGCCAGCAGTCTCAGGGGCCACCCCAACTATGGCTACACCTTC. This codes for CASSLRGHPNYGYTF.

The rearrangement joins TRBV28 to TRBJ2-7, with D perhaps TRBD2 (5 bases). CDR3 length: 13 residues. The germline V gene has CDR1 MDHEN and CDR2 SYDVKM. Trimming removed 3 bases at V and 2 bases at J, with 8 bases between. The CDR3 is CASSLHGTYEQYF. The CDR3 DNA is TGTGCCAGCAGTTTGCACGGGACCTACGAGCAGTACTTC.

The CDR3 sequence is CASSIGLGERGNQPQHF. The CDR3 DNA is TGTGCCAGTAGTATAGGATTGGGGGAGCGAGGCAATCAGCCCCAGCATTTT. The chain uses TRBV19 and TRBJ1-5; D might be TRBD1 (5 bases). Germline lookup yields CDR1 LNHDA and CDR2 SQIVND (reference sequence). The CDR3 runs 17 residues. Between the trimmed V and J ends, which lost 1 base and 2 bases, there was a span of 15 bases.

Comment on this clone: Other DNA sequences in the sample encode the same CDR3. The rearrangement links TRBV6-5 to TRBJ2-1; 8 nucleotides match TRBD2. After removal of 5 bases from V and 0 bases from J, the junction contained 3 bases not matched to a gene. Germline CDR1 MNHEY, CDR2 SVGAGI. This CDR3 region has 15 residues. The CDR3 loop is CASSLSGSSYNEQFF. CDR3 DNA: TGTGCCAGCAGTCTGAGCGGGAGCTCCTACAATGAGCAGTTCTTC.